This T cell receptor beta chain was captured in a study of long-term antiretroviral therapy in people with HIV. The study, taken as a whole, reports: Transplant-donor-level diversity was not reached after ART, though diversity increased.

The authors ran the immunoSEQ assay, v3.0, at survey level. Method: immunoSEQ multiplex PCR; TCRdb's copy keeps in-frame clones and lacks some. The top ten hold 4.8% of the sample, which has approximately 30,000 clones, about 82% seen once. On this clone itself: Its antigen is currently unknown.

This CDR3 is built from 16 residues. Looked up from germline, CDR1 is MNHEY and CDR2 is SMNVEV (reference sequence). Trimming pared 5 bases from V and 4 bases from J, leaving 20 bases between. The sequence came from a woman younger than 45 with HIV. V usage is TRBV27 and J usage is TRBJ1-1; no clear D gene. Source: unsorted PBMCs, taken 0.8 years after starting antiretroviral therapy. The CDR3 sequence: CASSALHVAVATEAFF. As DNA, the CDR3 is TGTGCCAGCAGTGCGCTCCACGTGGCGGTGGCCACTGAAGCTTTCTTT.